This T cell receptor beta chain was obtained from a study of control samples from healthy donors and cancer patients (dated by TCRdb to 2020 to 2022). Turning to this clone: The specificity of this receptor is unknown. No much larger clonotype is one base removed from it; base qualities were not supplied.

Libraries were made using the immunoSEQ multiplex PCR assay. This is the immuneACCESS table as TCRdb keeps it, with only in-frame sequences that have V and J called. A part of the clones is gone; compared with another copy, unresolved V genes explain less than half, and the rest is unexplained. Here the sample has around 93,000 clones; 80% to 90% occur a single time. Approximately 14% of the sample is taken by the ten largest. Based on the germline V gene, the CDR1 and CDR2 sequences are SGDLS and YYNGEE. The germline V end is reduced by 1 base and the J end by 0 bases; junction bases left unmatched: 7. The CDR3 holds 17 amino acids from the cysteine to the phenylalanine. Just the 51-base CDR3 DNA is kept, in frame starting at base 1.

The chain is assembled from TRBV9 and TRBJ2-1; a stretch of 7 junction bases matches TRBD2. Material: blood. The receptor was isolated from a man aged 25-45 years in good health. The CDR3 sequence is CASSVTSAGSSYNEQFF. Read as DNA, the sequence is TGTGCCAGCAGCGTAACCTCAGCGGGAAGCTCCTACAATGAGCAGTTCTTC.